This T cell receptor beta chain originates from a study of memory CD4+ T cells and cytomegalovirus serostatus. Study-wide background: Of the healthy Belgian adults, several were CMV seropositive and about 24 seronegative.

Study findings and constraints: Of 150 to 200 reported CMV TCRbeta sequences, around 63 were found in memory CD4+ repertoires.

Measured with immunoSEQ multiplex PCR; TCRdb has only the in-frame clones, and not every one. This sample yields approximately 61,000 clones, of which around four fifths are seen a single time; around 0.9% belongs to the top ten. On this clone: Its antigen is as yet unknown.

The sort gate was single viable CD3+CD4+CD8-CD45RO+ cells for memory CD4+ T cells. Between the trimmed V and J ends, which lost 1 base and 0 bases, there was a span of 11 bases. This CDR3 comprises 16 residues. Germline V gene lookup returns CDR1 SGHRS and CDR2 YFSETQ. Specimen: memory CD4+ T cells from blood. This receptor was identified in an adult in good health and CMV-seronegative. This chain connects TRBV5-1 to TRBJ1-3; D gene ambiguous. Here the CDR3 DNA reads TGCGCCAGCAGCTTGACAGAAGGTCGCTCTGGAAACACCATATATTTT. Its translation is CASSLTEGRSGNTIYF.